The entry that follows covers one T cell receptor (beta chain) sequence. What it binds is not known. Sequencing was performed with immunoSEQ multiplex PCR; in TCRdb, only in-frame clones are kept and a portion is missing. The data hold approximately 130,000 clones, with over 75% observed a single time. This specimen belongs to a study of T cell responses to AZD1222 COVID-19 vaccine. General observations from the study: After two AZD1222 doses, spike-specific TCR breadth and depth rose versus day 0. White British donors predominated, females outnumbered males, and clonal diversity was possibly underestimated.

The CDR3 is 15 residues long. The V gene's germline CDR1 is SQVTM and CDR2 ANQGSEA. V lost 1 base, J lost 4 bases, and 14 bases lay in between. The rearrangement uses TRBV29-1 and TRBJ1-5; D is possibly TRBD1 (6 bases). The starting material was peripheral blood, obtained on day 0 of AZD1222 vaccination. This receptor was obtained from an adult in good health. CDR3 sequence reads: CSVEGGAGENQPQHF. CDR3 bases: TGCAGCGTTGAAGGGGGGGCAGGTGAGAATCAGCCCCAGCATTTT.